Listed here are 2 T cell receptor beta chains from one sample, sequenced in a study of spatial heterogeneity in lung cancer. In TCRdb, the 5' RACE reads were re-called with MiXCR into one record per CDR3 protein. The sample consists of around 10,000 distinct CDR3 sequences, over 3% of them appearing once. Time point: blood taken at disease recurrence. From tumor, nontumor lung or frozen PBMC, whole RNA was taken unsorted for sequencing. Sequenced here: PBMCs, sampled at recurrence. The receptors stem from a female donor with early-stage non-small cell lung cancer.

Judged by abundance, this clonotype is medium-sized. For a library built for alpha chains, this beta chain is a stray read; little rests on its size. The CDR3 DNA follows: TGTGCCAGCAGCGAGGGACAGGGGACTGGGGAGCAGTACTTC. Translated, it gives CASSEGQGTGEQYF. The V gene is TRBV5-6, the J gene TRBJ2-7; the match to TRBD1 covers 10 bases. The germline CDR1 and CDR2 sequences are SGHDT and YYEEEE. The CDR3 contains 14 residues. J was trimmed by 7 bases and V by 4 bases; bases with no gene match: 8. Combining the CDR3 with reference TRBV5-6 and TRBJ2-7 gives the whole variable domain DAGVTQSPTHLIKTRGQQVTLRCSPKSGHDTVSWYQQALGQGPQFIFQYYEEEERQRGNFPDRFSGHQFPNYSSELNVNALLLGDSALYLCASSEGQGTGEQYFGPGTRLTVT.

This clonotype was seen repeatedly, ten times or more. With the library built for alpha chains, this beta chain is off target and its frequency is not meaningful. The chain recombines TRBV20-1 with TRBJ2-5; D not resolved. This CDR3 comprises 13 residues. Trimming shortened V by 1 base and J by 2 bases, and 8 bases separated the two germline ends. From germline, CDR1 is DFQATT and CDR2 SNEGSKA (reference sequence). The CDR3 coding sequence is TGCAGTGCTAGAGGGTACAGTCAAGAGACCCAGTACTTC. Translation gives CSARGYSQETQYF.